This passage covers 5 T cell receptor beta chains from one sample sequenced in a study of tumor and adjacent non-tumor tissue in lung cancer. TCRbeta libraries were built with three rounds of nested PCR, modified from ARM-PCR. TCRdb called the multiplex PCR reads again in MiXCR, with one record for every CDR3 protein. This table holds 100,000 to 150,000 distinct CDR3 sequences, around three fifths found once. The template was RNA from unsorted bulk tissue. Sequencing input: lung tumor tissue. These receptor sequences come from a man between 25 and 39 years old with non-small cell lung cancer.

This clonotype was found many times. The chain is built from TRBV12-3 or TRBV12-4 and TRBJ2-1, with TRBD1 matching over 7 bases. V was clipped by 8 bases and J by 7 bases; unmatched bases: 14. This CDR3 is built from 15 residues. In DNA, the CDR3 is TGTGCCAGCGTCACCGGAACAGGGGTGTGGAATGAGCAGTTCTTC. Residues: CASVTGTGVWNEQFF.

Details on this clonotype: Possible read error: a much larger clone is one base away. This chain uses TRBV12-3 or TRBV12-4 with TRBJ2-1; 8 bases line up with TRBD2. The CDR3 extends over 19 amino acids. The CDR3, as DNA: TGTGGCAGCAGTCGCCGAGCGAGCGGGGGCCAGCACAAGTACAATGAGCAGTTCTTC. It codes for CGSSRRASGGQHKYNEQFF.

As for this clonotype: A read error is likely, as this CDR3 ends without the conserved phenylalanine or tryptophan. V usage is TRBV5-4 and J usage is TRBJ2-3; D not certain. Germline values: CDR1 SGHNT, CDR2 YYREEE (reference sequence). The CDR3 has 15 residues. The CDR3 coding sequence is TGTGTCAGCAGCTTGGCATCAGGTGGAGCAGATACGCAGTATCTT. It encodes CVSSLASGGADTQYL.

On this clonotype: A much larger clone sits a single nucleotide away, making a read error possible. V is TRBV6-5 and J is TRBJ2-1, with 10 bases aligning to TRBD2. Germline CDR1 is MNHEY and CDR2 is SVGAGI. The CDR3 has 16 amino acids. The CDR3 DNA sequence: TGTGCCAGCAGTTTCTTTAGCGGGGGGTCCTACAATGAGCTGTTCTTC. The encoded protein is CASSFFSGGSYNELFF.

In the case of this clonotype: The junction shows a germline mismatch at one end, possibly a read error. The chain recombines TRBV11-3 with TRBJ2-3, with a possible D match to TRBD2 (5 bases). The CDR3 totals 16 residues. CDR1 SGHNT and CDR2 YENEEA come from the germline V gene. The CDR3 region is CVSSLGLAPSTDTQYF. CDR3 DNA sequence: TGTGTCAGCAGCTTAGGCTTAGCGCCAAGCACAGATACGCAGTATTTT.